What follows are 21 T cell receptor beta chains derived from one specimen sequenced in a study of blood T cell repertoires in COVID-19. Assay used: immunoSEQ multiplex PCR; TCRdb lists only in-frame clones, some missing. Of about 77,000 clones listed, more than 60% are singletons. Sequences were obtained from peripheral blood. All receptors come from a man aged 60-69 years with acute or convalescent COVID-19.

The CDR3: CASRKGTPNNSPLHF. CDR3 nucleotide sequence: TGTGCCAGCAGGAAAGGGACTCCTAATAATTCACCCCTCCACTTT. The genes are TRBV7-3 and TRBJ1-6; maybe TRBD1 (5 bases). The CDR3 is 15 residues long. Germline V gene data show CDR1 as SGHTA and CDR2 as FQGTGA. V was trimmed by 6 bases and J by 5 bases, leaving 14 bases between them.

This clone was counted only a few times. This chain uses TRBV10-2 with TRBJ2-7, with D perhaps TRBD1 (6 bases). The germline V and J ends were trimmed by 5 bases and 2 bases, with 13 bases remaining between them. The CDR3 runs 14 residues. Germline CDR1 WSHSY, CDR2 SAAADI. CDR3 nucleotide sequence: TGCGCCAGCAGTCTACAACAGGGCGCCTACGAGCAGTACGTC. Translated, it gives CASSLQQGAYEQYV.

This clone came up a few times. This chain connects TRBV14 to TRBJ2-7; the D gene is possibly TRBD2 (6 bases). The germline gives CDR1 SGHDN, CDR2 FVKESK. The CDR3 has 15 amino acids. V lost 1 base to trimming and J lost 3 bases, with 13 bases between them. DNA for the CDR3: TGTGCCAGCAGCCAAGCAGGGACTTGGGACTACGAGCAGTACTTC. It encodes CASSQAGTWDYEQYF.

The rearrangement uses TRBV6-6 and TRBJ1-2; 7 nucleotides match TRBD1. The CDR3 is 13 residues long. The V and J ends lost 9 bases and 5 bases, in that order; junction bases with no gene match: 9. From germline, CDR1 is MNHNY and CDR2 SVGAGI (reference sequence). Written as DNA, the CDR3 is TGTGCCAGTTCGGGACAGACGACTTATGGCTACACCTTC. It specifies CASSGQTTYGYTF.

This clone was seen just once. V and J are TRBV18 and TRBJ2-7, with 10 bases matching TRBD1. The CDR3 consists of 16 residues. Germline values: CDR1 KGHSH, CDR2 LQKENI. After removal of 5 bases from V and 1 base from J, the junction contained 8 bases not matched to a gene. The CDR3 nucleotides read TGTGCCAGCTCAAACCGGGGGACAGGGGCGTCCTACGAGCAGTACTTC. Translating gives CASSNRGTGASYEQYF.

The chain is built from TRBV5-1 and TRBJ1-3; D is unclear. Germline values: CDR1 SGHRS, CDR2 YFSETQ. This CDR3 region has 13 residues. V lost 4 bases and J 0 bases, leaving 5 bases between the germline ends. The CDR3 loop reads CASSPSSGNTIYF. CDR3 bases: TGCGCCAGCAGCCCGAGCTCTGGAAACACCATATATTTT.

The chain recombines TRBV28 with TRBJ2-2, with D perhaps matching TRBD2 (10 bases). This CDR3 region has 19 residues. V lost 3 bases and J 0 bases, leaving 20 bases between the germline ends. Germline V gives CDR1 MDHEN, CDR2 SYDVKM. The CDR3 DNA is TGTGCCAGCAGTTTTCCGGGACAGGGACTAGCGTCGAACACCGGGGAGCTGTTTTTT. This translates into CASSFPGQGLASNTGELFF. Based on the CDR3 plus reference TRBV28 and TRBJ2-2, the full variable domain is DVKVTQSSRYLVKRTGEKVFLECVQDMDHENMFWYRQDPGLGLRLIYFSYDVKMKEKGDIPEGYSVSREKKERFSLILESASTNQTSMYLCASSFPGQGLASNTGELFFGEGSRLTVL.

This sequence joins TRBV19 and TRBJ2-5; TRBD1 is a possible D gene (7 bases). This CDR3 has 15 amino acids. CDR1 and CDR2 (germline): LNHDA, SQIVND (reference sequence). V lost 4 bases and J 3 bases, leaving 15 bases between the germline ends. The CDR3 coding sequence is TGTGCCAGTAGTACGACAGGGAGGCAGGAAGAGACCCAGTACTTC. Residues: CASSTTGRQEETQYF.

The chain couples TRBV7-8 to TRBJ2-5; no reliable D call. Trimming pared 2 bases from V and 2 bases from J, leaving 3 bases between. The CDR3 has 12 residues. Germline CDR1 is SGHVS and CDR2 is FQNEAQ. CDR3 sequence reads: CASSLTQETQYF. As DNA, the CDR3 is TGTGCCAGCAGCTTAACACAAGAGACCCAGTACTTC.

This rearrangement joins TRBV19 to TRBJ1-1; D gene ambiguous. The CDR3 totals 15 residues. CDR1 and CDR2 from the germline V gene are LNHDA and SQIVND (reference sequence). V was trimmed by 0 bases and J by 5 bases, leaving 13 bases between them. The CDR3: CASSIDLSAGTEAFF. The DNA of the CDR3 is TGTGCCAGTAGTATAGATCTATCCGCCGGGACTGAAGCTTTCTTT.

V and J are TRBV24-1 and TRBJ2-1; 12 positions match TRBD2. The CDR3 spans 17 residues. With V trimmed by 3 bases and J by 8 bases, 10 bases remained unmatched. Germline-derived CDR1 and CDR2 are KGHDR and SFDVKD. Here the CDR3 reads CATSDASGGGVYDEQFF. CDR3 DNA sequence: TGTGCCACCAGTGATGCTAGCGGGGGGGGAGTTTACGATGAGCAGTTCTTC.

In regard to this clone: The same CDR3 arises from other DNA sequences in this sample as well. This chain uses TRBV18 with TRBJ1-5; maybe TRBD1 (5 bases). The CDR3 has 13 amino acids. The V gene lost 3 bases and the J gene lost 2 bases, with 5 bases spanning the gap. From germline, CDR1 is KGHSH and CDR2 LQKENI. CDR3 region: CASSPTGNQPQHF. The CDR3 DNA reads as TGTGCCAGCTCACCGACAGGCAATCAGCCCCAGCATTTT.

This chain's CDR3 is CAISVTGGLQETQYF. CDR3 in DNA: TGTGCCATCAGTGTCACAGGGGGCTTACAAGAGACCCAGTACTTC. The chain uses TRBV10-3 and TRBJ2-5; TRBD1 agrees at 9 bases. This CDR3 has 15 residues. V was pared by 4 bases and J by 2 bases, with 5 bases of the junction left unmatched. Germline values: CDR1 ENHRY, CDR2 SYGVKD.

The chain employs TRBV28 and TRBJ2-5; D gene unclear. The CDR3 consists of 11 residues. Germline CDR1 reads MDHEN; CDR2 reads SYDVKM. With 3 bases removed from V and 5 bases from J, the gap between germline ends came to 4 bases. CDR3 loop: CASSLEETQYF. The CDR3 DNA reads TGTGCCAGCAGTTTGGAGGAGACCCAGTACTTC.

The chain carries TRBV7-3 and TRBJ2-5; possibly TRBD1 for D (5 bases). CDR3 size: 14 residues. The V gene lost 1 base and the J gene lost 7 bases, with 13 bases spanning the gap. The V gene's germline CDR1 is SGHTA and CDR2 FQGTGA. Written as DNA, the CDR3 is TGTGCCAGCAGCTTAAGGGGCTCCCGAGGGACCCAGTACTTC. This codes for CASSLRGSRGTQYF.

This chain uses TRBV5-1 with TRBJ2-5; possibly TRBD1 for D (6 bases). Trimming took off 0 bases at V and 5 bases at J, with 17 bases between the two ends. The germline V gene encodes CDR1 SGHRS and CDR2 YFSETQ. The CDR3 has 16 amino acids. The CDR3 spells CASSLGGSGERETQYF. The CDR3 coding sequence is TGCGCCAGCAGCTTGGGCGGATCAGGGGAGAGGGAGACCCAGTACTTC.

This CDR3 reads CAWTLPENNGYTF. As DNA, the CDR3 is TGTGCCTGGACCCTACCGGAGAATAATGGCTACACCTTC. The chain couples TRBV30 to TRBJ1-2; D is unresolved. CDR3 size: 13 residues. From germline, CDR1 is GTSNPN and CDR2 SVGIG (reference sequence). V lost 4 bases to trimming and J lost 6 bases, with 15 bases between them. Based on the CDR3 plus reference TRBV30 and TRBJ1-2, the full variable domain is SQTIHQWPATLVQPVGSPLSLECTVEGTSNPNLYWYRQAAGRGLQLLFYSVGIGQISSEVPQNLSASRPQDRQFILSSKKLLLSDSGFYLCAWTLPENNGYTFGSGTRLTVV.

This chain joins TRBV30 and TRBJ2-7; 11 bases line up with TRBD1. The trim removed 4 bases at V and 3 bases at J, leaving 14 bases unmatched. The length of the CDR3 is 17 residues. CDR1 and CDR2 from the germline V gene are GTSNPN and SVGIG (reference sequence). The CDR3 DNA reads TGTGCCTGGAAACCAACCGGGACAGGGGGATCCCTCTACGAGCAGTACTTC. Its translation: CAWKPTGTGGSLYEQYF.

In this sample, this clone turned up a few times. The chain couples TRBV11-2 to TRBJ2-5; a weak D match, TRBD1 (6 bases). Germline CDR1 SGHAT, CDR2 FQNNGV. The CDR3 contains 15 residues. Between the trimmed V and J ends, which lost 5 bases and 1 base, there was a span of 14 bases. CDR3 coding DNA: TGTGCCAGCAGCCGCTTTGGGGGCGGCCAAGAGACCCAGTACTTC. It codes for CASSRFGGGQETQYF.

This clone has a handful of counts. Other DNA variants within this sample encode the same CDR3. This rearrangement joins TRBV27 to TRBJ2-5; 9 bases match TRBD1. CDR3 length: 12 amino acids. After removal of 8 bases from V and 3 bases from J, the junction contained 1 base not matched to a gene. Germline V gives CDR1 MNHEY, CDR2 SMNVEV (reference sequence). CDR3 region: CASRQGEETQYF. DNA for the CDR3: TGTGCCAGCCGACAGGGGGAAGAGACCCAGTACTTC.

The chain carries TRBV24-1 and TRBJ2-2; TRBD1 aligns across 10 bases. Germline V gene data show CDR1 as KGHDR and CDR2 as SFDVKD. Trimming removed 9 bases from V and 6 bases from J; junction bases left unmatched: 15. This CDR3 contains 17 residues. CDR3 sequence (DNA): TGTGCCACCCCTCCGACCGAACGGACAGGGGGTCCCGGGGAGCTGTTTTTT. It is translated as CATPPTERTGGPGELFF.